These 4 T cell receptor beta chains originate from one sample sequenced in a study of shared clonotypes between healthy human individuals. Sequenced by immunoSEQ multiplex PCR; TCRdb stores in-frame clones only, minus some. The data hold around 1.5 million clones, with nearly 99% observed a single time. The sequenced sample was naive CD4+ T cells sorted from blood. Subset specified: CD45RA+ positively selected. These receptors came from a man aged 25-45 years in good health.

This chain uses TRBV18 with TRBJ2-4; 15 positions agree with TRBD2. This CDR3 has 16 amino acids. CDR1 and CDR2 (germline): KGHSH, LQKENI. V was clipped by 3 bases and J by 9 bases; unmatched bases: 6. CDR3 DNA sequence: TGTGCCAGCTCACCTGCCGGGACTAGCGGGAGGACCATTCAGTACTTC. Translated: CASSPAGTSGRTIQYF.

The chain carries TRBV14 and TRBJ2-5, with D hard to call. The germline CDR1 and CDR2 sequences are SGHDN and FVKESK. The CDR3 runs 12 residues. V gave up 1 base and J gave up 10 bases, with 10 bases separating them. The CDR3, as DNA: TGTGCCAGCAGCCAAGCCCCAGCGTTCCAGTACTTC. This encodes CASSQAPAFQYF.

The rearrangement joins TRBV27 to TRBJ1-5; 9 nucleotides agree with TRBD1. This CDR3 spans 15 amino acids. Germline trimming cut 3 bases from V and 3 bases from J; bases unmatched to any gene: 3. The germline gives CDR1 MNHEY, CDR2 SMNVEV (reference sequence). Here the CDR3 reads CASSLGQGINQPQHF. CDR3 DNA sequence: TGTGCCAGCAGTTTGGGACAGGGTATCAATCAGCCCCAGCATTTT.

V gene TRBV6-1 combines with J gene TRBJ2-7, with D uncertain. This CDR3 is built from 13 residues. V was shortened by 4 bases and J by 0 bases, with 7 bases between the two germline ends. Germline CDR1 is MNHNS and CDR2 is SASEGT. CDR3: CASSAGSSYEQYF. CDR3 in DNA: TGTGCCAGCAGTGCTGGCAGCTCCTACGAGCAGTACTTC.